This TCR beta chain was found in a study of T cell changes during pregnancy in multiple sclerosis. Generated by immunoSEQ multiplex PCR, the TCRdb table keeps only in-frame clones and is missing some. The sample carries tens of thousands of clones, roughly 89% recorded once. Per germline, CDR1 MNHNY and CDR2 SVGAGI (reference sequence). The CDR3 totals 11 residues. V shed 4 bases and J shed 5 bases, with 5 bases lying between them. This clonotype originated in a female donor with multiple sclerosis, enrolled in a pregnancy study. The sequenced sample was CD4+ T cells from peripheral blood mononuclear cells, obtained in the first trimester of pregnancy. The rearrangement joins TRBV6-6 to TRBJ2-5; D uncertain. CDR3 sequence reads: CASSSAETQYF. The CDR3 DNA reads as TGTGCCAGCAGTTCCGCGGAGACCCAGTACTTC.